Presented here are 3 T cell receptor beta chains from one specimen sequenced in a study of blood T cells in healthy people across ages. PCR was performed a second time for about 7 to 12 cycles using a sample-barcoded 5' primer and a J-beta primer mix. One entry per CDR3 protein, called by TCRdb with MiXCR from the 5' RACE reads. The data contain 1.5 million to 1.9 million distinct CDR3 sequences, approximately 42% of them singletons. Sample: blood. These receptors all stem from a woman aged 18-30 years in good health.

V gene TRBV10-3 combines with J gene TRBJ2-2; D is possibly TRBD1 (5 bases). From germline, CDR1 is ENHRY and CDR2 SYGVKD. CDR3 length: 15 residues. The V end lost 4 bases, the J end lost 4 bases, and 13 bases lay between the germline ends. This CDR3 reads CAISGRQSSTGELFF. Written as DNA, the CDR3 is TGTGCCATCAGTGGGCGACAGTCGAGCACCGGGGAGCTGTTTTTT.

V gene TRBV20-1 combines with J gene TRBJ1-1; a possible D gene is TRBD1 (6 bases). The CDR3 loop spans 13 amino acids. V was clipped by 6 bases and J by 4 bases, with 15 bases between them. Germline CDR1 is DFQATT and CDR2 is SNEGSKA (reference sequence). CDR3 bases: TGCAGTGCGGCACAGGGTCTGGGCACTGAAGCTTTCTTT. Translated, it gives CSAAQGLGTEAFF.

This clonotype was recorded a few times. The chain has TRBV12-3 or TRBV12-4 and TRBJ2-3; D is undetermined. The V gene lost 5 bases and the J gene lost 2 bases, with 11 bases spanning the gap. The CDR3 spans 14 residues. The CDR3 region has the DNA TGTGCCAGCAGTCCGACAAGCTTCACAGATACGCAGTATTTT. Translating it yields CASSPTSFTDTQYF.